Listed here is a single T cell receptor (beta chain). This table comes from immunoSEQ multiplex PCR, and its TCRdb copy is limited to in-frame clones, with some not included. The sample shows about 82,000 clones, roughly nine tenths of them seen only once. The sample comes from a study of technical replicates of blood from a few donors. This TCR was sampled from a human donor in good health. Material: T cells isolated from PBMCs.

The CDR3 region has the DNA TGTGCCAGCAGTTTAGCGGGAGGGCCCTACAATGAGCAGTTCTTC. It specifies CASSLAGGPYNEQFF. This chain uses TRBV6-5 with TRBJ2-1; 11 nucleotides align to TRBD2. The CDR3 sequence is 15 residues long. Per the germline V gene, CDR1 is MNHEY and CDR2 is SVGAGI. The V and J ends lost 4 bases and 2 bases, in that order; junction bases with no gene match: 1.